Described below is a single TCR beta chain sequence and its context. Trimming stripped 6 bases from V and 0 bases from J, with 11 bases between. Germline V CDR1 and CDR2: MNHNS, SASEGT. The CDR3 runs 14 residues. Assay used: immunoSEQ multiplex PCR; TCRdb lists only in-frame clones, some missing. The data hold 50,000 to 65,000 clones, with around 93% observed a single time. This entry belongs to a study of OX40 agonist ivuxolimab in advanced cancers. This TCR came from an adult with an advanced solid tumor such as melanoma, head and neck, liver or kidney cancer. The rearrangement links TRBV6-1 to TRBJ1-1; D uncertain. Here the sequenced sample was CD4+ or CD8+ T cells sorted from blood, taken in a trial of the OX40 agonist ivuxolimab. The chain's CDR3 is CASRADGLNTEAFF. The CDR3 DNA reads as TGTGCCAGCAGAGCGGACGGATTGAACACTGAAGCTTTCTTT.